The next 28 T cell receptor beta chains were all read from a single sample in a study of vaccination and CD4 T cells after COVID-19. Treatment denoted: roughly ten-day PBMC culture with coronavirus spike peptide pools or control peptides (ViraFEST assay). CD4+ T-cell collection from the unexposed donor predated the COVID-19 pandemic (2011-2018). Once obtained from cultured CD4+ T cells, the DNA was sequenced using the Oncomine TCR Beta short-read assay. TCRdb recomputed calls from the PCR reads with MiXCR, one row per CDR3 protein. The repertoire holds roughly 8,000 distinct CDR3 sequences, with approximately 40% as singletons. For these receptors, no antigen is known. The sequenced material came from CD4+ T cells from blood, cultured in vitro. These receptors originate from a human donor in good health.

This chain uses TRBV20-1 with TRBJ1-4; a weak D match, TRBD1 (5 bases). There are 14 residues in the CDR3. Trimming left V 1 base short and J 8 bases short, with 14 bases between. Germline CDR1 is DFQATT and CDR2 is SNEGSKA (reference sequence). The CDR3: CSARVGVGKEKLFF. In DNA form, the CDR3 reads TGCAGTGCTAGAGTAGGGGTGGGTAAAGAAAAACTGTTTTTT.

The V call is TRBV6-5, the J call TRBJ2-1, with a weak D call TRBD1 (5 bases). The V end lost 0 bases, the J end lost 2 bases, and 14 bases lay between the germline ends. CDR1 is MNHEY and CDR2 is SVGAGI in the germline V gene. This CDR3 contains 17 residues. CDR3 sequence reads: CASSYSMTRATYNEQFF. The CDR3 DNA sequence: TGTGCCAGCAGTTACTCGATGACCAGGGCAACCTACAATGAGCAGTTCTTC.

The chain couples TRBV6-1 to TRBJ2-5, with 8 positions matching TRBD1. Trimming at V came to 2 bases and at J to 5 bases, leaving 10 bases not matched to a gene. In germline, CDR1 is MNHNS, CDR2 SASEGT. The CDR3 spans 16 residues. As DNA, the CDR3 is TGTGCCAGCAGTGAATTGCAGACAGGGGTATACGAGACCCAGTACTTC. This encodes CASSELQTGVYETQYF.

The chain couples TRBV6-1 to TRBJ1-2; D remains unclear. V lost 8 bases and J lost 4, with 17 bases in between. This CDR3 spans 14 amino acids. The germline gives CDR1 MNHNS, CDR2 SASEGT. The CDR3 here is CASEKDWRGYGYTF. CDR3 coding DNA: TGTGCCAGCGAAAAAGACTGGCGCGGCTATGGCTACACCTTC.

The rearrangement joins TRBV19 to TRBJ2-7, with 7 nucleotides matching TRBD2. After removal of 5 bases from V and 2 bases from J, the junction contained 12 bases not matched to a gene. Germline CDR1 LNHDA, CDR2 SQIVND (reference sequence). This CDR3 comprises 16 residues. The chain's CDR3 is CASSGRGERGAYEQYF. CDR3 coding DNA: TGTGCCAGTAGTGGCCGTGGCGAGCGGGGAGCCTACGAGCAGTACTTC.

This clonotype turned up a few times. The gene calls are TRBV10-1 and TRBJ2-7; D unclear. The CDR3 runs 13 residues. CDR1 is WNHNN and CDR2 is SYGVQD in the germline V gene (reference sequence). V lost 3 bases and J 6 bases, leaving 12 bases between the germline ends. For the CDR3, the DNA is TGCGCCAGCAGTGACTTCACTACGGGCGAGCAGTACTTC. It codes for CASSDFTTGEQYF.

The V and J genes are TRBV27 and TRBJ1-5; D gene unclear. CDR1 and CDR2 (germline): MNHEY, SMNVEV (reference sequence). The V gene lost 3 bases and the J gene lost 7 bases, with 19 bases spanning the gap. The CDR3 has 16 residues. The CDR3: CASSFLWEGKYQPQHF. The CDR3 bases are TGTGCCAGCAGTTTCCTCTGGGAGGGAAAATACCAGCCCCAGCATTTT.

The rearrangement joins TRBV10-2 to TRBJ2-3; 12 bases are a match to TRBD2. V shed 6 bases and J 6 bases; nucleotides not matched to a gene: 7. The length of the CDR3 is 15 residues. Germline V gives CDR1 WSHSY, CDR2 SAAADI. This chain's CDR3 is CASRATSGGGDTQYF. The CDR3 bases are TGCGCCAGCAGGGCGACTAGCGGGGGTGGGGATACGCAGTATTTT.

The chain has TRBV7-6 and TRBJ1-5; no clear D. The CDR3 totals 14 residues. Germline lookup yields CDR1 SGHVS and CDR2 FNYEAQ. V lost 4 bases, J lost 0 bases, and 7 bases lay in between. The CDR3 spells CASSSTDSNQPQHF. CDR3 nucleotide sequence: TGTGCCAGCAGCTCGACGGATAGCAATCAGCCCCAGCATTTT.

This clonotype was seen a handful of times. This chain links TRBV19 with TRBJ1-5, with D unresolved. The CDR3 totals 14 residues. Trimming removed 8 bases at V and 4 bases at J, with 15 bases between. The germline V gene has CDR1 LNHDA and CDR2 SQIVND (reference sequence). CDR3 amino acids: CASDWLLDNQPQHF. The CDR3 nucleotides are TGTGCCAGTGATTGGTTACTCGATAATCAGCCCCAGCATTTT. The whole variable domain, filled in from reference TRBV19 and TRBJ1-5, reads DGGITQSPKYLFRKEGQNVTLSCEQNLNHDAMYWYRQDPGQGLRLIYYSQIVNDFQKGDIAEGYSVSREKKESFPLTVTSAQKNPTAFYLCASDWLLDNQPQHFGDGTRLSIL.

This clonotype was counted a few times. CDR3 DNA: TGTGCCAGCGGGGACACTGCAAATCAGCCCCAGCATTTT. Protein sequence: CASGDTANQPQHF. This chain links TRBV6-1 with TRBJ1-5, with TRBD1 as a possible D gene (6 bases). CDR3 size: 13 residues. The V end lost 8 bases, the J end lost 4 bases, and 12 bases lay between the germline ends. CDR1 and CDR2 (germline): MNHNS, SASEGT.

The chain employs TRBV30 and TRBJ1-5, with D perhaps TRBD1 (6 bases). Trimming shortened V by 3 bases and J by 4 bases, and 10 bases separated the two germline ends. The CDR3 runs to 13 residues. In germline, CDR1 is GTSNPN, CDR2 SVGIG (reference sequence). The DNA for the CDR3 is TGTGCCTGGAGGAAACAGGGTAATCAGCCCCAGCATTTT. Its translation: CAWRKQGNQPQHF.

The chain recombines TRBV7-3 with TRBJ2-3; 9 nucleotides align to TRBD1. J gave up 3 bases and V 5 bases, and 6 bases lay outside the gene matches. CDR3 length: 15 amino acids. Germline V CDR1 and CDR2: SGHTA, FQGTGA. In DNA, the CDR3 is TGTGCCAGCAGCCTGGGACAGGGCAGGACAGATACGCAGTATTTT. Amino acids: CASSLGQGRTDTQYF.

Comment on this clonotype: A read error may explain this, as a much larger clone is one base away. CDR3: CSALSPAGELLF. The CDR3 DNA reads TGCAGTGCCCTCTCCCCGGCCGGGGAGCTGCTTTTT. The V gene is TRBV20-1, the J gene TRBJ2-2; tentatively, D is TRBD2 (5 bases). There are 12 residues in the CDR3. The germline gives CDR1 DFQATT, CDR2 SNEGSKA (reference sequence).

The chain couples TRBV20-1 to TRBJ1-2, with D possibly matching TRBD1 (5 bases). The CDR3 has 11 residues. Per germline, CDR1 DFQATT and CDR2 SNEGSKA (reference sequence). The CDR3 spells CGVGALRGYTF. In DNA, the CDR3 is TGCGGCGTTGGGGCCCTGAGAGGCTACACCTTC.

This clonotype was observed a handful of times. V and J are TRBV5-8 and TRBJ2-5; the match to TRBD2 covers 7 bases. This CDR3 region has 17 residues. V lost 3 bases, J lost 2 bases, and 13 bases stayed unmatched. Per germline, CDR1 SGHTS and CDR2 YDEGEE. The CDR3 spells CASSSNVMWGGQETQYF. CDR3 coding DNA: TGTGCCAGCAGCTCGAATGTGATGTGGGGGGGGCAAGAGACCCAGTACTTC. Looking up the rest from reference TRBV5-8 and TRBJ2-5 gives the full variable domain: EAGVTQSPTHLIKTRGQQATLRCSPISGHTSVYWYQQALGLGLQFLLWYDEGEERNRGNFPPRFSGRQFPNYSSELNVNALELEDSALYLCASSSNVMWGGQETQYFGPGTRLLVL.

The rearrangement joins TRBV2 to TRBJ2-3; D is ambiguous. Germline-derived CDR1 and CDR2 are SNHLY and FYNNEI. The CDR3 length is 12 residues. Trimming took off 2 bases at V and 3 bases at J, with 3 bases between the two ends. CDR3 sequence (DNA): TGTGCCAGCAGTGAATCAACAGATACGCAGTATTTT. Protein sequence: CASSESTDTQYF.

The chain combines TRBV5-8 with TRBJ2-7; no reliable D call. Trimming pared 5 bases from V and 5 bases from J, leaving 11 bases between. CDR3 length: 12 residues. The germline V gene encodes CDR1 SGHTS and CDR2 YDEGEE. The CDR3, as DNA: TGTGCCAGCAGTCCCGACTTCCACGAGCAGTACTTC. It codes for CASSPDFHEQYF.

This rearrangement joins TRBV11-2 to TRBJ2-7; D might be TRBD1 (6 bases). The CDR3 spans 14 residues. V was cut by 5 bases and J by 5 bases, with 16 bases left in between. Germline lookup yields CDR1 SGHAT and CDR2 FQNNGV. The CDR3 region is CASSLSGQLDEQYF. CDR3 in DNA: TGTGCCAGCAGCCTATCTGGACAGCTCGACGAGCAGTACTTC.

The chain combines TRBV5-1 with TRBJ1-1, with D perhaps matching TRBD1 (5 bases). CDR1 and CDR2 (germline): SGHRS, YFSETQ. Trimming pared 4 bases from V and 8 bases from J, leaving 12 bases between. The CDR3 spans 12 residues. CDR3 loop: CASSGTGNEAFF. The CDR3 nucleotides are TGCGCCAGCAGCGGGACGGGAAACGAAGCTTTCTTT. The complete variable domain, with remaining parts taken from reference TRBV5-1 and TRBJ1-1, reads KAGVTQTPRYLIKTRGQQVTLSCSPISGHRSVSWYQQTPGQGLQFLFEYFSETQRNKGNFPGRFSGRQFSNSRSEMNVSTLELGDSALYLCASSGTGNEAFFGQGTRLTVV.

This clonotype was observed a handful of times. V usage is TRBV6-1 and J usage is TRBJ2-7; no reliable D call. CDR3 length equals 13 residues. The ends were cut back, 5 bases at V and 4 bases at J, with 12 bases in the middle. The V gene's germline CDR1 is MNHNS and CDR2 SASEGT. CDR3: CASSRLSVYEQYF. CDR3 nucleotides: TGTGCCAGCAGTAGGTTGAGCGTGTACGAGCAGTACTTC.

This clonotype has a handful of counts. V gene TRBV7-2 combines with J gene TRBJ2-5, with D hard to call. Trimming removed 5 bases at V and 1 base at J, with 11 bases between. The CDR3 extends over 14 amino acids. Germline lookup yields CDR1 SGHTA and CDR2 FQGNSA. The CDR3 nucleotides read TGTGCCAGCAGCCTCTTAGGCCCCCAAGAGACCCAGTACTTC. It encodes CASSLLGPQETQYF.

This clonotype was picked up one time. The genes are TRBV20-1 and TRBJ1-2; 8 nucleotides align to TRBD1. This CDR3 is built from 14 residues. V lost 0 bases to trimming and J lost 2 bases; unmatched junction nucleotides: 2. Germline V gene data show CDR1 as DFQATT and CDR2 as SNEGSKA (reference sequence). The CDR3 nucleotides read TGCAGTGCTAGAGATCAGGGGGCAAACTATGGCTACACCTTC. The encoded protein is CSARDQGANYGYTF.

J is TRBJ1-2 and V is TRBV10-2, with 10 positions matching TRBD1. Germline V gives CDR1 WSHSY, CDR2 SAAADI. With 7 bases clipped from V and 8 bases from J, the junction kept 10 bases outside the gene matches. This CDR3 has 14 amino acids. The CDR3 coding sequence is TGCGCCAGCATTTCCGGGACAGGGGAAAACGGCTACACCTTC. It yields the protein CASISGTGENGYTF.

The sample holds a few counts of this clonotype. The genes are TRBV6-1 and TRBJ2-2, with 10 bases fitting TRBD1. The CDR3 loop spans 15 amino acids. Trimming removed 7 bases from V and 10 bases from J; junction bases left unmatched: 12. Germline loops: CDR1 MNHNS, CDR2 SASEGT. The CDR3 is CASNRGGQGLVELFF. DNA of the CDR3: TGTGCCAGCAACCGAGGGGGACAGGGGTTAGTGGAGCTGTTTTTT.

This clonotype was counted between two and nine times. CDR3 sequence: CASSQDLNQPQHF. CDR3 bases: TGTGCCAGCAGCCAAGATCTCAATCAGCCCCAGCATTTT. The chain combines TRBV3-1 with TRBJ1-5; D gene ambiguous. Trimming shortened V by 0 bases and J by 3 bases, and 3 bases separated the two germline ends. The CDR3 is 13 amino acids. Germline CDR1 reads LGHDT; CDR2 reads YNNKEL (reference sequence). The complete variable domain, with remaining parts taken from reference TRBV3-1 and TRBJ1-5, reads DTAVSQTPKYLVTQMGNDKSIKCEQNLGHDTMYWYKQDSKKFLKIMFSYNNKELIINETVPNRFSPKSPDKAHLNLHINSLELGDSAVYFCASSQDLNQPQHFGDGTRLSIL.

This clonotype is classed as medium-sized. This sequence joins TRBV20-1 and TRBJ1-5; tentatively, D is TRBD1 (6 bases). CDR1 is DFQATT, CDR2 SNEGSKA, per germline (reference sequence). V was shortened by 3 bases and J by 6 bases, with 18 bases between the two germline ends. This CDR3 region has 15 residues. The CDR3 nucleotides read TGCAGTGCTAGGTCGAACAGGGTGGGTGGTCAGCCCCAGCATTTT. Translation: CSARSNRVGGQPQHF.

This chain uses TRBV6-1 with TRBJ2-2, with D possibly matching TRBD1 (5 bases). Trimming shortened V by 10 bases and J by 7 bases, and 19 bases separated the two germline ends. The CDR3 is 14 residues long. Per the germline V gene, CDR1 is MNHNS and CDR2 is SASEGT. For the CDR3, the DNA is TGTGCCACCTCTTTTGACAGATTGGTCGGGGAGCTGTTTTTT. Amino acid sequence: CATSFDRLVGELFF.